This TCR beta chain is from a study of blood T cell repertoires in COVID-19. At the level of the study: The United States, Italy and Spain were the sources of the acute and convalescent COVID-19 samples.

Data came from immunoSEQ multiplex PCR; TCRdb stores just in-frame clones and leaves some out. The data contain over 85,000 clones, about 88% of them singletons. CDR1 is GTSNPN, CDR2 SVGIG, per germline (reference sequence). Trimming took 4 bases from V and 1 from J, leaving 10 bases between them. The CDR3 loop spans 13 amino acids. The chain has TRBV30 and TRBJ1-1; D is perhaps TRBD1 (5 bases). The sequence came from a man in his forties or fifties with active or convalescent COVID-19. Material for sequencing was peripheral blood. The CDR3 region has the DNA TGTGCCTGGAAGTGGACAACGAACACTGAAGCTTTCTTT. This gives the protein CAWKWTTNTEAFF.